This T cell receptor beta chain was found in a study of cytomegalovirus exposure and HLA in healthy donors. The CDR3 totals 15 residues. Per the germline V gene, CDR1 is SGHNT and CDR2 is YENEEA. J lost 5 bases, V lost 4 bases, and 4 bases had no gene match. PCR was performed using 60 Vbeta and 13 Jbeta primers. The repertoire was sequenced with immunoSEQ multiplex PCR; TCRdb's copy has only in-frame clones and lacks some. The table lists about 180,000 clones, approximately 80% of them singletons, with 1% to 1.5% in the top ten. The TCR sequence derives from a girl aged 2 to 9 in good health and CMV-seropositive. Sequences were obtained from PBMCs. J is TRBJ2-1 and V is TRBV11-3; 11 bases align to TRBD1. This CDR3 is CASSSGQGGHNEQFF. As DNA, the CDR3 is TGTGCCAGCAGCTCGGGACAGGGGGGCCACAATGAGCAGTTCTTC.